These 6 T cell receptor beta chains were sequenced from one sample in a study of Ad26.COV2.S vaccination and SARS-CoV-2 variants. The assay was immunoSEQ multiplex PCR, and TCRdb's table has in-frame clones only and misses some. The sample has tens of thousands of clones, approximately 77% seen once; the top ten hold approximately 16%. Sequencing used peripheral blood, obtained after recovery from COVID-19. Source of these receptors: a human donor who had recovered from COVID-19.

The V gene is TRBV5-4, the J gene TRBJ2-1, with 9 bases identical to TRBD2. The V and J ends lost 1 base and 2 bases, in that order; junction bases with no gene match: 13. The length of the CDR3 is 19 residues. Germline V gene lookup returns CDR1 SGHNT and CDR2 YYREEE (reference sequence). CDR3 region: CASSLTTSGGRATYNEQFF. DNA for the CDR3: TGTGCCAGCAGCTTGACGACTAGCGGCGGGAGGGCCACCTACAATGAGCAGTTCTTC.

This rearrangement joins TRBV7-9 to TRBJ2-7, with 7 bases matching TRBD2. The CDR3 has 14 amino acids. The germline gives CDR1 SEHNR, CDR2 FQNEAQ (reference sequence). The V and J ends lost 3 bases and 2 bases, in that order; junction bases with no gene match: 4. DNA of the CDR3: TGTGCCAGCAGCTTTGGGGGGGTCGCCTACGAGCAGTACTTC. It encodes CASSFGGVAYEQYF.

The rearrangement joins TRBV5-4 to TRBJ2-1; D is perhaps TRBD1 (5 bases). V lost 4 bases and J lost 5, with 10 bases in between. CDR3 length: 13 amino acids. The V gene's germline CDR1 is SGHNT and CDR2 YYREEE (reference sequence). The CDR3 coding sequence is TGTGCCAGCAGCCAGGACACAGACAATGAGCAGTTCTTC. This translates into CASSQDTDNEQFF.

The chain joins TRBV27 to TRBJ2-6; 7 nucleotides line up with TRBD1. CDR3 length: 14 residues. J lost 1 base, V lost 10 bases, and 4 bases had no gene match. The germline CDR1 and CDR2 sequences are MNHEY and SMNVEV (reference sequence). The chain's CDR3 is CATSQGSGANVLTF. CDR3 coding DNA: TGTGCCACTTCACAGGGGTCTGGGGCCAACGTCCTGACTTTC.

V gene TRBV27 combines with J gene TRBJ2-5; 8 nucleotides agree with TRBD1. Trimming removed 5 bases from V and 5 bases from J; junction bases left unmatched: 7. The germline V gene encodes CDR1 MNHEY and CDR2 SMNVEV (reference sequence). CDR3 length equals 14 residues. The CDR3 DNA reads TGTGCCAGCAGTCCGCGGACAGGGAGGGAGACCCAGTACTTC. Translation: CASSPRTGRETQYF.

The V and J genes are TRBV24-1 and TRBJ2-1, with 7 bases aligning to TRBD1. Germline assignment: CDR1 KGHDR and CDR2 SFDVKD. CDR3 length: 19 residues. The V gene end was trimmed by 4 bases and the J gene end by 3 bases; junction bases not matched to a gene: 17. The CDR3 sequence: CATSDPPTTTGVLYNEQFF. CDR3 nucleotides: TGTGCCACCAGTGACCCACCCACCACTACAGGGGTACTCTACAATGAGCAGTTCTTC.